A single T cell receptor beta chain is shown here with its context. Random hexamers were used to reverse transcribe roughly 0.45 to 1 ug of RNA. TCRdb re-called the immunoSEQ multiplex PCR reads with MiXCR, one entry per CDR3 protein. The top ten clones hold 0.2% to 0.3% of a sample with 69,000 or so distinct CDR3 sequences, over 90% of them seen once. V was pared by 2 bases and J by 6 bases, with 13 bases between. The length of the CDR3 is 15 residues. CDR1 SGHVS and CDR2 FNYEAQ come from the germline V gene. This specimen belongs to a study of CD8 T cells in Susac syndrome. This sequence was found in a human donor in good health. This rearrangement joins TRBV7-6 to TRBJ1-4; possibly TRBD1 for D (5 bases). Sample: CD8+ T cells from PBMCs. DNA for the CDR3: TGTGCCAGCAGCTTAACGAGGGGAGCCTATGAAAAACTGTTTTTT. Its translation: CASSLTRGAYEKLFF.